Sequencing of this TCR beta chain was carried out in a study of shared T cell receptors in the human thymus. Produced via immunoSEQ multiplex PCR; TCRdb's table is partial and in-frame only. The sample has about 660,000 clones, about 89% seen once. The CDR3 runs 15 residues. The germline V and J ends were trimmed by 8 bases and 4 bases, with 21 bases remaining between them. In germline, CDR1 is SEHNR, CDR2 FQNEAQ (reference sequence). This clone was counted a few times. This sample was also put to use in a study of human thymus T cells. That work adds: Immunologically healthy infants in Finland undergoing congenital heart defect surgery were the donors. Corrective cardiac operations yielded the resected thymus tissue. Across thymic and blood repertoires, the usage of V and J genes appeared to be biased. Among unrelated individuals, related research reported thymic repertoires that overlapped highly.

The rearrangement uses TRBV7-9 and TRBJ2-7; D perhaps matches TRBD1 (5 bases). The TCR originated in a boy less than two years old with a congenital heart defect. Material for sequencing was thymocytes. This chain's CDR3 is CASGPQGGQTYEQYF. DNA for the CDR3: TGTGCCAGCGGACCTCAGGGTGGGCAGACATACGAGCAGTACTTC. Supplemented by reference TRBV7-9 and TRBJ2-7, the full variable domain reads DTGVSQNPRHKITKRGQNVTFRCDPISEHNRLYWYRQTLGQGPEFLTYFQNEAQLEKSRLLSDRFSAERPKGSFSTLEIQRTEQGDSAMYLCASGPQGGQTYEQYFGPGTRLTVT.